This T cell receptor (beta chain) was obtained from a study of blood T cell repertoires in COVID-19. Study-level background: Nucleic acid was either cDNA or gDNA, and it came from T cells, B-cell-depleted T cells, or PBMCs.

The protocol was immunoSEQ multiplex PCR, while the TCRdb copy is restricted to in-frame clones and leaves out a portion. This sample has around 110,000 clones, with less than 90% found just once. The specimen sequenced was peripheral blood. The origin of this receptor is a human donor in a cohort sampled during active COVID-19.

The CDR3 protein is CASGLASSIPTGQGAKEKLFF. The CDR3, as DNA: TGTGCTAGTGGTTTGGCGTCATCGATCCCAACAGGACAGGGGGCGAAAGAAAAACTGTTTTTT. The chain recombines TRBV12-5 with TRBJ1-4; TRBD1 aligns across 11 bases. The CDR3 has 21 amino acids. Germline V gene sequence: CDR1 LGHNT, CDR2 FRNRAP. J gave up 8 bases and V 1 base, and 21 bases lay outside the gene matches.